The 5 T cell receptor beta chains presented below share a single source sample, sequenced in a study of cytomegalovirus exposure and HLA in healthy donors. Primers: 60 Vbeta forward and 13 Jbeta reverse. The protocol was immunoSEQ multiplex PCR, while the TCRdb copy is restricted to in-frame clones and leaves out a portion. The sample records some 150,000 clones, 82% being singletons. Sequenced material: PBMCs. These receptor sequences come from a man between 18 and 29 years old in good health and CMV-seropositive.

The chain uses TRBV28 and TRBJ2-5; 9 positions agree with TRBD1. Germline assignment: CDR1 MDHEN and CDR2 SYDVKM. The CDR3 consists of 15 residues. Trimming removed 5 bases from V and 3 bases from J; junction bases left unmatched: 7. The DNA for the CDR3 is TGTGCCAGCAGTGCCCTGGACAGGGGTGAAGAGACCCAGTACTTC. Amino acids: CASSALDRGEETQYF. Supplemented by reference TRBV28 and TRBJ2-5, the full variable domain reads DVKVTQSSRYLVKRTGEKVFLECVQDMDHENMFWYRQDPGLGLRLIYFSYDVKMKEKGDIPEGYSVSREKKERFSLILESASTNQTSMYLCASSALDRGEETQYFGPGTRLLVL.

The chain employs TRBV28 and TRBJ1-1; no clear D. Germline assignment: CDR1 MDHEN and CDR2 SYDVKM. The CDR3 contains 12 residues. V was cut by 2 bases and J by 3 bases, with 4 bases left in between. The CDR3 sequence is CASSLPDTEAFF. Written as DNA, the CDR3 is TGTGCCAGCAGTTTACCGGACACTGAAGCTTTCTTT. Full variable domain (rest looked up from reference TRBV28 and TRBJ1-1): DVKVTQSSRYLVKRTGEKVFLECVQDMDHENMFWYRQDPGLGLRLIYFSYDVKMKEKGDIPEGYSVSREKKERFSLILESASTNQTSMYLCASSLPDTEAFFGQGTRLTVV.

This rearrangement joins TRBV6-1 to TRBJ2-1, with TRBD2 matching over 11 bases. The CDR3 covers 16 residues. V was clipped by 2 bases and J by 7 bases; unmatched bases: 7. The germline V gene has CDR1 MNHNS and CDR2 SASEGT. DNA for the CDR3: TGTGCCAGCAGTGAACAGGTGACTAGCGGGGAAAATGAGCAGTTCTTC. This gives the protein CASSEQVTSGENEQFF.

The gene calls are TRBV28 and TRBJ2-7; 11 nucleotides agree with TRBD1. CDR3 length equals 15 residues. The germline gives CDR1 MDHEN, CDR2 SYDVKM. V was pared by 8 bases and J by 5 bases, with 11 bases of the junction left unmatched. CDR3 loop: CASGSSPGQGDEQYF. The DNA of the CDR3 is TGTGCCAGCGGATCATCGCCGGGACAGGGGGACGAGCAGTACTTC.

This rearrangement joins TRBV9 to TRBJ2-1; no firm D call. The V end lost 4 bases, the J end lost 8 bases, and 10 bases lay between the germline ends. This CDR3 spans 12 amino acids. CDR1 and CDR2 from the germline V gene are SGDLS and YYNGEE. Written as DNA, the CDR3 is TGTGCCAGCAGCCCCATGGGCGATGAGCAGTTCTTC. Amino acids: CASSPMGDEQFF. Together with reference TRBV9 and TRBJ2-1, the CDR3 gives the full variable domain: DSGVTQTPKHLITATGQRVTLRCSPRSGDLSVYWYQQSLDQGLQFLIQYYNGEERAKGNILERFSAQQFPDLHSELNLSSLELGDSALYFCASSPMGDEQFFGPGTRLTVL.